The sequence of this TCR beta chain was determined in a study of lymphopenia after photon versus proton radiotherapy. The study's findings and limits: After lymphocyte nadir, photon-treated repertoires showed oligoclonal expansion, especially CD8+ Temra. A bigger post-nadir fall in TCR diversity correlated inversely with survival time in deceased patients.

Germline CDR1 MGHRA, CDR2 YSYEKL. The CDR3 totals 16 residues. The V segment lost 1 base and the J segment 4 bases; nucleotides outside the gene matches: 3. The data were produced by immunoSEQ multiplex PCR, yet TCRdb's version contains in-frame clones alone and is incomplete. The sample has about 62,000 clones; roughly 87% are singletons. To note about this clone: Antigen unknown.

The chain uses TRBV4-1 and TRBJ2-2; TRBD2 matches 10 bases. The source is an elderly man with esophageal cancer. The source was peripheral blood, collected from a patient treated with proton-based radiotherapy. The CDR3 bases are TGCGCCAGCAGCCAAGGGTGGACTAGCGGCACCGGGGAGCTGTTTTTT. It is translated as CASSQGWTSGTGELFF.